A selection of T cell receptor beta chains follows, all from one sample in a study of blood T cell repertoires in COVID-19. TCRdb's copy holds only in-frame clones and misses some; the assay was immunoSEQ multiplex PCR. In the table there are 150,000 to 250,000 clones, around 80% of which are singletons. Sequenced input: peripheral blood. Receptor source: a human donor with acute or convalescent COVID-19. The donor label of this sample is uncertain. The CDR3 runs from the conserved cysteine through the conserved F or W. A D gene is named only where the DNA matches it firmly. Where a row states a size, it is once, few, many or the class of an expanded clone; other rows omit it.

size	D	length	V	J	DNA	CDR3
-	TRBD1	13	TRBV6-5	TRBJ1-1	TGTGCCAGCCAGGGGGGAGTCAACACTGAAGCTTTCTTT	CASQGGVNTEAFF
-	-	14	TRBV7-2	TRBJ1-2	TGTGCCAGCAGCTTAGTTCACGGAGAGTATGGCTACACCTTC	CASSLVHGEYGYTF
once	-	14	TRBV7-2	TRBJ2-3	TGTGCCAGCAGGCTTTCCCCTAACACAGATACGCAGTATTTT	CASRLSPNTDTQYF
few	-	14	TRBV3-1/TRBV3-2	TRBJ2-3	TGTGCCAGCAGCCATCGGTCCCGCACAGATACGCAGTATTTT	CASSHRSRTDTQYF
-	TRBD2	15	TRBV28	TRBJ2-1	TGTGCCAGCAGTTTATGGGGTAGCGGGAACAATGAGCAGTTCTTC	CASSLWGSGNNEQFF
-	TRBD2	15	TRBV5-1	TRBJ2-7	TGCGCCAGCAAGCGGGGGCAGGACGCTTCCTACGAGCAGTACTTC	CASKRGQDASYEQYF
once	-	15	TRBV7-9	TRBJ2-3	TGTGCCAGCAGCCCGGGGGTTCCCCTCACAGATACGCAGTATTTT	CASSPGVPLTDTQYF
-	-	12	TRBV7-9	TRBJ2-3	TGTGCCAGCAGCCAGGGGACAGATACGCAGTATTTT	CASSQGTDTQYF
-	-	15	TRBV7-8	TRBJ1-4	TGTGCCAGCAGCCTAAGGCGGCGCGCTAATGAAAAACTGTTTTTT	CASSLRRRANEKLFF
once	-	15	TRBV27	TRBJ1-5	TGTGCCAGCAAGGCCAGGTGGGGGCTCAATCAGCCCCAGCATTTT	CASKARWGLNQPQHF
-	TRBD1	15	TRBV19	TRBJ1-1	TGTGCCAGTAGCCTCTCAGGACAGGCCAACACTGAAGCTTTCTTT	CASSLSGQANTEAFF
-	-	13	TRBV7-2	TRBJ1-1	TGTGCCAGCAGCCCCGCCACAGTAAGGCAGGCTTTCTTT	CASSPATVRQAFF
-	-	13	TRBV5-1	TRBJ2-5	TGCGCCAGCAGCACGGGACAACTGGAGACCCAGTACTTC	CASSTGQLETQYF
-	TRBD1	14	TRBV6-5	TRBJ1-3	TGTGCCAGCAGGATACAGGGGTCTGGAAACACCATATATTTT	CASRIQGSGNTIYF
-	-	14	TRBV5-1	TRBJ1-4	TGCGCCAGCAGCTTGGGACAGAAAAATGAAAAACTGTTTTTT	CASSLGQKNEKLFF
-	-	14	TRBV14	TRBJ2-2	TGTGCCAGCAGACCCCTCCAGGGAACCGGGGAGCTGTTTTTT	CASRPLQGTGELFF
-	TRBD2	16	TRBV18	TRBJ2-2	TGTGCCAGCTCACCACAACTAGCGGTTAACACCGGGGAGCTGTTTTTT	CASSPQLAVNTGELFF
-	-	15	TRBV5-1	TRBJ1-5	TGCGCCAGCAGCGTCGTGGGGGGTGAAGGGCAGCCCCAGCATTTT	CASSVVGGEGQPQHF
-	-	13	TRBV15	TRBJ1-5	TGTGCCACCAGCAAGGGGGGCAATCAGCCCCAGCATTTT	CATSKGGNQPQHF
-	TRBD2	17	TRBV11-2	TRBJ2-6	TGTGCCAGCAGCTTAGCCCGGGGGGGCGCCGGGGCCAACGTCCTGACTTTC	CASSLARGGAGANVLTF
-	-	14	TRBV7-9	TRBJ2-7	TGTGCCAGCAGCCCTGGGGACTGGTCCTACGAGCAGTACTTC	CASSPGDWSYEQYF
-	TRBD2	12	TRBV7-8	TRBJ2-1	TGTGCCAGCAGCCTGGGGACTAGCGGGCAGTTCTTC	CASSLGTSGQFF
-	TRBD1	14	TRBV6-2/TRBV6-3	TRBJ1-3	TGTGCCAGCAGTAAGACAGGGGGAAGAAACACCATATATTTT	CASSKTGGRNTIYF
-	-	14	TRBV24-1	TRBJ2-5	TGTGCCACCAGTGATTCGGGTTTTGGAAAGACCCAGTACTTC	CATSDSGFGKTQYF
-	TRBD1	21	TRBV27	TRBJ1-2	TGTGCCAGCAGTCTCCGGCAGAGCGCTTCGGGACAGGTTCCGTCTAACTATGGCTACACCTTC	CASSLRQSASGQVPSNYGYTF
-	-	16	TRBV6-5	TRBJ1-2	TGTGCCAGCAGTTACTCGATTGGCGGGGCCCAGTATGGCTACACCTTC	CASSYSIGGAQYGYTF
few	TRBD2	16	TRBV9	TRBJ2-1	TGTGCCAGCAGCGTAGGCCCTAGCGGGAGTTTCAATGAGCAGTTCTTC	CASSVGPSGSFNEQFF
-	-	14	TRBV9	TRBJ2-1	TGTGCCAGCAGCGTAGGTATCGGGAACAATGAGCAGTTCTTC	CASSVGIGNNEQFF
-	-	13	TRBV2	TRBJ1-4	TGTGCCAGCAGTGAGGACTATTCTGAAAAACTGTTTTTT	CASSEDYSEKLFF
-	TRBD2	14	TRBV6-5	TRBJ2-1	TGTGCCAGCAGTAGGGGACTAGCGGGCAATGAGCAGTTCTTC	CASSRGLAGNEQFF
-	-	13	TRBV30	TRBJ2-1	TGTGCCTGGAGTGTGGGCCCTTCCGCGGGGCAGTTCTTC	CAWSVGPSAGQFF
-	TRBD1	13	TRBV5-1	TRBJ1-2	TGCGCCAGCAGCTTGACAGGGGCCCTCGGCTACACCTTC	CASSLTGALGYTF
few	TRBD2	16	TRBV11-2	TRBJ2-3	TGTGCCAGCAGCCTCTCCCCGGGACTAGCGACAGATACGCAGTATTTT	CASSLSPGLATDTQYF
-	-	14	TRBV7-9	TRBJ2-7	TGTGCCTCCTCGGGGGCGGGAGAGTCCTACGAGCAGTACTTC	CASSGAGESYEQYF
-	TRBD1	14	TRBV5-1	TRBJ1-2	TGCGCCAGCAGCGATCAGGGGGGAGGCTATGGCTACACCTTC	CASSDQGGGYGYTF
-	TRBD1	16	TRBV5-5	TRBJ2-7	TGTGCCAGCAGCTTGGAAGCCGGGACAGCCTCCTACGAGCAGTACTTC	CASSLEAGTASYEQYF
once	TRBD2	16	TRBV11-3	TRBJ2-3	TGTGCCAGCAGCTTTCGGACTAGCGGGGGAACAGATACGCAGTATTTT	CASSFRTSGGTDTQYF
-	TRBD2	15	TRBV27	TRBJ2-2	TGTGCCAGCACACCTAGCGGAGAGAACACCGGGGAGCTGTTTTTT	CASTPSGENTGELFF
few	TRBD1	13	TRBV7-3	TRBJ1-2	TGTGCCAGCAGCCCAGGGGGCCGCTATGGCTACACCTTC	CASSPGGRYGYTF
-	TRBD1	16	TRBV5-1	TRBJ1-4	TGCGCCAGCAGCACGGGACAGACCGCGCCTAATGAAAAACTGTTTTTT	CASSTGQTAPNEKLFF
-	-	15	TRBV7-8	TRBJ2-7	TGTGCCAGCAGCTTAGGTGTTAGGCGGGCCTACGAGCAGTACTTC	CASSLGVRRAYEQYF
-	-	13	TRBV12-3/TRBV12-4	TRBJ1-5	TGTGCCAGCACCATAAAGGGGAATCAGCCCCAGCATTTT	CASTIKGNQPQHF
-	-	15	TRBV19	TRBJ1-5	TGTGCCAGTAGTGCTGTGGACAGAGTTAATCAGCCCCAGCATTTT	CASSAVDRVNQPQHF
-	TRBD2	17	TRBV5-4	TRBJ2-1	TGTGCCAGCAGCCTGGGGTCTAGCGGGAGGGCAATGAGTGAGCAGTTCTTC	CASSLGSSGRAMSEQFF
-	TRBD1	14	TRBV28	TRBJ1-1	TGTGCCAGCAGTACGACAGGGGGGGACACTGAAGCTTTCTTT	CASSTTGGDTEAFF
few	-	14	TRBV19	TRBJ1-5	TGTGCCAGTAGTATACAGGGTTCTCAAAAAATTGTCTCATTT	CASSIQGSQKIVSF